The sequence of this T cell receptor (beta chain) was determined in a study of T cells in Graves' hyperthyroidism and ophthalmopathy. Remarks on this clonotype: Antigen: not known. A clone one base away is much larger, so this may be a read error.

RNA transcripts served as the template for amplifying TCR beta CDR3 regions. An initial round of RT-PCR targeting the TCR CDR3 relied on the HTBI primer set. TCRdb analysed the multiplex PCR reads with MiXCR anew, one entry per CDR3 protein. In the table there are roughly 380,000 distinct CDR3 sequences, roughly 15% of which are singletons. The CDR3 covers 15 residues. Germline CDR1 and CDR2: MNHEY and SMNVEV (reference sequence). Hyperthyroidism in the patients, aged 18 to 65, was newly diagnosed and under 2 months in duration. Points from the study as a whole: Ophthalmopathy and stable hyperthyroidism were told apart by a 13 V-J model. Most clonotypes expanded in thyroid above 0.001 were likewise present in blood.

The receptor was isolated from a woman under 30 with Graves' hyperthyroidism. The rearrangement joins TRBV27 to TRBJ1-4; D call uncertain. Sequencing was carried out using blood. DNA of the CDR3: TGTGCCAGCAGTCGGCAGCCTCCGTTCAATGAAAAACTGGTTTTT. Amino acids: CASSRQPPFNEKLVF.